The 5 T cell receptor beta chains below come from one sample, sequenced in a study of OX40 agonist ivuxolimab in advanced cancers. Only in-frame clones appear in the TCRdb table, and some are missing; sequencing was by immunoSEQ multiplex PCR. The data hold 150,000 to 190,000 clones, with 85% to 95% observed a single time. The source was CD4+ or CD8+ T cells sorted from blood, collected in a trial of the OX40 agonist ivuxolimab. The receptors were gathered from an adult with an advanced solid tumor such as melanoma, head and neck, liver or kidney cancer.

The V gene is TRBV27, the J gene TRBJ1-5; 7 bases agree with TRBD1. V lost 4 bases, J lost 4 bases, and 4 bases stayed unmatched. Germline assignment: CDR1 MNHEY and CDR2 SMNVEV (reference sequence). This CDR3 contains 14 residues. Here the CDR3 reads CASSSQGGNQPQHF. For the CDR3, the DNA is TGTGCCAGCAGTTCCCAGGGGGGTAATCAGCCCCAGCATTTT.

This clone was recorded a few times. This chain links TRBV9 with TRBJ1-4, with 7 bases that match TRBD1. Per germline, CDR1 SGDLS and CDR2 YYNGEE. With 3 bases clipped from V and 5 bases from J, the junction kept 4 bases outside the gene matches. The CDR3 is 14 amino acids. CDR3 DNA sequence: TGTGCCAGCAGCGCGGGACAGATAAATGAAAAACTGTTTTTT. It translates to CASSAGQINEKLFF.

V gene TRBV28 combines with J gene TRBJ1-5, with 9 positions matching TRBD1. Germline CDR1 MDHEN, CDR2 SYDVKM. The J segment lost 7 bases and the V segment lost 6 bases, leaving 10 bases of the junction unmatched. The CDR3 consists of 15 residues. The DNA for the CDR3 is TGTGCCAGCAGCACTATAACAGGGGGCAGGCAGCCCCAGCATTTT. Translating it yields CASSTITGGRQPQHF.

The CDR3 spells CSARTLTEAFF. For the CDR3, the DNA is TGCAGTGCTAGAACTCTCACTGAAGCTTTCTTT. The chain couples TRBV20-1 to TRBJ1-1; D remains unclear. Germline CDR1 reads DFQATT; CDR2 reads SNEGSKA (reference sequence). CDR3 length: 11 residues. Trimming stripped 2 bases from V and 4 bases from J, with 5 bases between.

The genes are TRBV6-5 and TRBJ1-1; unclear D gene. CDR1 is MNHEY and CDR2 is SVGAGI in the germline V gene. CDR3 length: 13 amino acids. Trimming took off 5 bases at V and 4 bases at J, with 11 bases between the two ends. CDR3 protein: CASSPGLGTEAFF. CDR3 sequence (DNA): TGTGCCAGCAGTCCTGGACTGGGCACTGAAGCTTTCTTT.